This T cell receptor (beta chain) was obtained from a study of blood T cell repertoires in COVID-19. CDR1 and CDR2 from the germline V gene are MNHEY and SVGEGT. This CDR3 has 14 amino acids. Trimming stripped 0 bases from V and 4 bases from J, with 10 bases between. TCRdb keeps only in-frame clones here, not all; method: immunoSEQ multiplex PCR. The sample contains 130,000 to 150,000 clones, around nine tenths of which appear only once. This chain uses TRBV6-2 or TRBV6-3 with TRBJ2-7; a possible D gene is TRBD1 (6 bases). The source of this sequence is a woman in her forties or fifties with acute or convalescent COVID-19. Sequencing was performed on peripheral blood. The chain's CDR3 is CASSYSRGPYEQYF. In DNA, the CDR3 is TGTGCCAGCAGTTACTCCAGGGGTCCTTACGAGCAGTACTTC.